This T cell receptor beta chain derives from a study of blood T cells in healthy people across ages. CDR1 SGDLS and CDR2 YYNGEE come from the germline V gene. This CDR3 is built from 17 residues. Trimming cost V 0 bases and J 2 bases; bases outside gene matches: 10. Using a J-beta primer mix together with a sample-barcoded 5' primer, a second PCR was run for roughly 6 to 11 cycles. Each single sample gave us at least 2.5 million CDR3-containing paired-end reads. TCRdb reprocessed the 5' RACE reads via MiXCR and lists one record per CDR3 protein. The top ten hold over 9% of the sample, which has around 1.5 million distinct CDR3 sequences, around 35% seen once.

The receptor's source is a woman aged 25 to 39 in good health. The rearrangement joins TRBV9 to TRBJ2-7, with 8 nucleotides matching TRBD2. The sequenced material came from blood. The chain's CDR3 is CASSVGSGGTGTYEQYF. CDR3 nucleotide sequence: TGTGCCAGCAGCGTAGGCTCGGGGGGGACTGGGACCTACGAGCAGTACTTC.